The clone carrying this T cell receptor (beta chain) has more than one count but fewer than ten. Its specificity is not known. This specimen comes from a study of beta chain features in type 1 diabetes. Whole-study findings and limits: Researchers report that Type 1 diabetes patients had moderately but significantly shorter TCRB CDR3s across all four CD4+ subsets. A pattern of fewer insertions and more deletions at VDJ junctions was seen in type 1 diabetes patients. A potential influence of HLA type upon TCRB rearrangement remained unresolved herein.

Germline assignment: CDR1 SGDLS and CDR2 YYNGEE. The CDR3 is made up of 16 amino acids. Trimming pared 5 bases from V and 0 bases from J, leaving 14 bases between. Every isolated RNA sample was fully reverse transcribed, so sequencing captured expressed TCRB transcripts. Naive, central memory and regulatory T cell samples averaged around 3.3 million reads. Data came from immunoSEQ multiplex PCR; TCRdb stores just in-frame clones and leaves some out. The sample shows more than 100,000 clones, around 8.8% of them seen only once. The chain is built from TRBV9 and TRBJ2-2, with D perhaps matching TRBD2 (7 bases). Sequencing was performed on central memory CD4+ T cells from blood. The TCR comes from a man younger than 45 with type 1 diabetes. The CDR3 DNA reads TGTGCCAGCAGTGGGGGGGCGCGCACGAACACCGGGGAGCTGTTTTTT. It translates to CASSGGARTNTGELFF.